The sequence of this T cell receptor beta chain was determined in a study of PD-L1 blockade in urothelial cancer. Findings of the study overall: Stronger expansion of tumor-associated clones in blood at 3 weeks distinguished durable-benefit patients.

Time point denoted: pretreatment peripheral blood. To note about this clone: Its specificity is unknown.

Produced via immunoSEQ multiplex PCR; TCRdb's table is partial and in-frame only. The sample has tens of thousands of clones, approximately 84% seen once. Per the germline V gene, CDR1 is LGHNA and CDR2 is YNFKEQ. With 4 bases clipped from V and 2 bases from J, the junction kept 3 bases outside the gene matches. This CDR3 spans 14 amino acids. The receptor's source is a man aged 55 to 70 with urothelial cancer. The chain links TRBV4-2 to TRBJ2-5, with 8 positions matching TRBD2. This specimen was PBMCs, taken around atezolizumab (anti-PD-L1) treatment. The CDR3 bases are TGTGCCAGCAGCCCTGCGGGGGGACAAGAGACCCAGTACTTC. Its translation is CASSPAGGQETQYF.